This entry lists 6 T cell receptor beta chains sequenced from one sample in a study of CD8 T cells in Susac syndrome. An amount of RNA that ranged from roughly 0.5 to 1 ug was reverse transcribed with random hexamers. Each CDR3 protein gets one entry after TCRdb re-called the immunoSEQ multiplex PCR reads with MiXCR. The data show some 250,000 distinct CDR3 sequences, 90% to 96% seen once. The specimen was CD4+ T cells from PBMCs. The source is a human donor with Susac syndrome.

The chain recombines TRBV6-2 or TRBV6-3 with TRBJ1-1, with no clear D. This CDR3 is built from 13 residues. Germline assignment: CDR1 MNHEY and CDR2 SVGEGT. Deletions cut 5 bases from V and 2 bases from J, with 9 bases between. The CDR3 sequence is CASSQRTNTEAFF. For the CDR3, the DNA is TGTGCCAGCAGTCAGCGAACCAACACTGAAGCTTTCTTT.

The gene calls are TRBV14 and TRBJ2-7; D uncertain. Trimming cost V 5 bases and J 7 bases, with 18 bases left between them. This CDR3 spans 14 amino acids. Per the germline V gene, CDR1 is SGHDN and CDR2 is FVKESK. CDR3 amino acids: CASSSAFWKGEQYF. CDR3 sequence (DNA): TGTGCCAGCAGCTCGGCCTTCTGGAAAGGGGAGCAGTACTTC.

The gene calls are TRBV27 and TRBJ2-1, with no clear D. Germline V gives CDR1 MNHEY, CDR2 SMNVEV (reference sequence). The CDR3 has 16 amino acids. The V end lost 7 bases, the J end lost 0 bases, and 16 bases lay between the germline ends. The CDR3 is CASNPGPTSSYNEQFF. The CDR3 DNA is TGTGCCAGCAACCCCGGACCCACGAGCTCCTACAATGAGCAGTTCTTC.

V is TRBV20-1 and J is TRBJ2-1; 7 bases match TRBD2. CDR1 is DFQATT, CDR2 SNEGSKA, per germline (reference sequence). J lost 0 bases, V lost 8 bases, and 10 bases had no gene match. The CDR3 runs to 15 residues. The CDR3 nucleotides read TGCAGTCTCGGGAGGAGTACCCCCTCCTACAATGAGCAGTTCTTC. Translated, it gives CSLGRSTPSYNEQFF.

V usage is TRBV7-2 and J usage is TRBJ2-5; 7 positions match TRBD2. Trimming at V came to 2 bases and at J to 7 bases, leaving 10 bases not matched to a gene. The CDR3 extends over 15 amino acids. Germline V gene lookup returns CDR1 SGHTA and CDR2 FQGNSA. CDR3 sequence: CASSLFLADEWTQYF. CDR3 in DNA: TGTGCCAGCAGCTTATTCCTAGCGGACGAGTGGACCCAGTACTTC.

The chain links TRBV20-1 to TRBJ2-7, with 10 nucleotides matching TRBD2. The CDR3 spans 15 residues. Unmatched junction bases numbered 8, after V lost 4 bases and J lost 2 bases. Germline V lookup: CDR1 DFQATT, CDR2 SNEGSKA (reference sequence). In DNA, the CDR3 is TGCAGTGCTAAAGGCGGGAGCGGGAGGGCCTACGAGCAGTACTTC. Its translation: CSAKGGSGRAYEQYF.